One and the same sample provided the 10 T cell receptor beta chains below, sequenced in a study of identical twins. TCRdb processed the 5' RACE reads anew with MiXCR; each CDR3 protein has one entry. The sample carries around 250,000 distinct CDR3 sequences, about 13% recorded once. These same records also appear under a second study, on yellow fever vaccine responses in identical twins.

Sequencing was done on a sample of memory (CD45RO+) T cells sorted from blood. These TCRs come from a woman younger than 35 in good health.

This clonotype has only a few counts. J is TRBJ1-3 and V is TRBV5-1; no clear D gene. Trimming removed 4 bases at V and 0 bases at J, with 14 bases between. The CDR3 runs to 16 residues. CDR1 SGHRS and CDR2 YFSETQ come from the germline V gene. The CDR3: CASSPLAGSSGNTIYF. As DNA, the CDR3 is TGCGCCAGCAGCCCCTTGGCGGGATCCTCTGGAAACACCATATATTTT.

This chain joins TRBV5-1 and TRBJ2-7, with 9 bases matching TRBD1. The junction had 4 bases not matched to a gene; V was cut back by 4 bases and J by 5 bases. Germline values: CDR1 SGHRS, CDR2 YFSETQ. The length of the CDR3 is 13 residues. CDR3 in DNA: TGCGCCAGCAGCCAGGACAGGGGACACGAGCAGTACTTC. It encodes CASSQDRGHEQYF.

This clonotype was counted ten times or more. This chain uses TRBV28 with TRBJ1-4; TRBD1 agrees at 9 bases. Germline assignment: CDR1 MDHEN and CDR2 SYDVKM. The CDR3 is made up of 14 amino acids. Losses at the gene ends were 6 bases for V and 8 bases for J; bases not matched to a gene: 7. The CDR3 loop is CASRSTGGGEKLFF. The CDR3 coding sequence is TGTGCCAGCAGATCGACAGGGGGTGGCGAAAAACTGTTTTTT.

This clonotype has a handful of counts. The CDR3 nucleotides read TGTGCCAGCAGCCACGAGCCAGGACACTTGAGGGGCTACACCTTC. As protein: CASSHEPGHLRGYTF. This rearrangement joins TRBV14 to TRBJ1-2; D possibly corresponds to TRBD1 (5 bases). The V end lost 3 bases, the J end lost 8 bases, and 19 bases lay between the germline ends. Germline CDR1 reads SGHDN; CDR2 reads FVKESK. The CDR3 sequence is 15 residues long.

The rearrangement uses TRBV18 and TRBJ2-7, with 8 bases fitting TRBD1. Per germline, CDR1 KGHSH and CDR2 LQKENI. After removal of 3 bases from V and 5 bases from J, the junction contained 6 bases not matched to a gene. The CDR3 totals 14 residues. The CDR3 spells CASSPPSQGDEQYF. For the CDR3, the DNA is TGTGCCAGCTCACCGCCGTCACAGGGGGACGAGCAGTACTTC.

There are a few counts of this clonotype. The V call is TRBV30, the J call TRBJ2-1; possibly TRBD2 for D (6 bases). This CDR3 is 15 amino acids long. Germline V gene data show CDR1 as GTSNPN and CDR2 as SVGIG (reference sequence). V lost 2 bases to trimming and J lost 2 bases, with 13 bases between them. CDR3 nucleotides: TGTGCCTGGAGTTCCCGGGGGACTGCCTACAATGAGCAGTTCTTC. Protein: CAWSSRGTAYNEQFF.

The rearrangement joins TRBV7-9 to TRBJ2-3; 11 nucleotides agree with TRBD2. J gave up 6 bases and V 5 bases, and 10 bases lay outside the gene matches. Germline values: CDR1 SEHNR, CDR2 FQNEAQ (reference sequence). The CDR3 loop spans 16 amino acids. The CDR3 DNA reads TGTGCCAGCAGCCAGGCGACTAGCGGGATTGACGATACGCAGTATTTT. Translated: CASSQATSGIDDTQYF.

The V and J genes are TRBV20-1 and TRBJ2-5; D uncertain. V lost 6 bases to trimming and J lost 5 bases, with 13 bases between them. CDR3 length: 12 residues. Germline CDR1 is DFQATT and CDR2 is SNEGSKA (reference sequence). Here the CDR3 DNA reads TGCAGTGCGAACCCTCGAGCGGAGACCCAGTACTTC. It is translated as CSANPRAETQYF.

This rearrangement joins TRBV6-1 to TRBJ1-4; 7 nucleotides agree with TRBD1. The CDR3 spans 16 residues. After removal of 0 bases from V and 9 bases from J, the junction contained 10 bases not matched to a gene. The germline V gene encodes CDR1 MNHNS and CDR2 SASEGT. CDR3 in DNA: TGTGCCAGCAGTGAAGCGCTGACAGGGATCGGGAAAAAACTGTTTTTT. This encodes CASSEALTGIGKKLFF.

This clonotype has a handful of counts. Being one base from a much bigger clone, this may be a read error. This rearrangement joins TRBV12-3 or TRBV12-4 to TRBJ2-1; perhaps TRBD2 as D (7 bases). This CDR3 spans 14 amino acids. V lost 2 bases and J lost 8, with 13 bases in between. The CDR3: CASSLRGGKDEQFF. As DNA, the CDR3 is TGTGCCAGCAGTTTAAGGGGGGGTAAGGATGAGCAGTTCTTC.